The present T cell receptor beta chain was sequenced within a study of identical twins. A single record per CDR3 protein comes from TCRdb applying MiXCR to the 5' RACE reads. Of roughly 690,000 distinct CDR3 sequences in the sample, roughly 20% were seen once. There are a few counts of this clonotype. The same data also contributed to another study, on T cells expressing NK-cell markers.

The TCR originated in a woman between 18 and 30 years old in good health. Material for sequencing was PBMCs.

In DNA form, the CDR3 reads TGTGCCAGCAGTTCCAGGGGGCCCTGGGAGACCCAGTACTTC. Encoded protein: CASSSRGPWETQYF. V usage is TRBV27 and J usage is TRBJ2-5; 8 nucleotides agree with TRBD1. The CDR3 has 14 residues. In germline, CDR1 is MNHEY, CDR2 SMNVEV (reference sequence). J was trimmed by 5 bases and V by 4 bases; bases with no gene match: 6.